The clone carrying this T cell receptor (beta chain) has just a few counts. Antigen unknown. This record comes from a study of read filtering for tumor transcriptome and immune sequencing. For the study at large: The cohort had over 16 men and more than 13 women aged about 47 to 80, mean about 66 years.

From approximately 400 ng of RNA, a library with molecular barcoded alpha/delta and beta/gamma adaptors was made. One entry per CDR3 protein, called by TCRdb with MiXCR from the reads. The sample has about 86,000 distinct CDR3 sequences; approximately 13% are singletons. Study-level results: This fraction held mixed bone marrow immune cells after CD138-negative sorting.

The sequenced material came from a population of CD138-negative cells sorted from bone marrow. This receptor was obtained from a donor aged 40 or older with multiple myeloma.

CDR3 in DNA: TGCAGTGCTAGCATGGGGGCGCGAAGCAATCAGCCCCAGCATTTT. Translated, it gives CSASMGARSNQPQHF. This chain links TRBV20-1 with TRBJ1-5; tentative D call: TRBD1 (6 bases). Germline assignment: CDR1 DFQATT and CDR2 SNEGSKA (reference sequence). V was pared by 3 bases and J by 1 base, with 13 bases between. This CDR3 comprises 15 residues.